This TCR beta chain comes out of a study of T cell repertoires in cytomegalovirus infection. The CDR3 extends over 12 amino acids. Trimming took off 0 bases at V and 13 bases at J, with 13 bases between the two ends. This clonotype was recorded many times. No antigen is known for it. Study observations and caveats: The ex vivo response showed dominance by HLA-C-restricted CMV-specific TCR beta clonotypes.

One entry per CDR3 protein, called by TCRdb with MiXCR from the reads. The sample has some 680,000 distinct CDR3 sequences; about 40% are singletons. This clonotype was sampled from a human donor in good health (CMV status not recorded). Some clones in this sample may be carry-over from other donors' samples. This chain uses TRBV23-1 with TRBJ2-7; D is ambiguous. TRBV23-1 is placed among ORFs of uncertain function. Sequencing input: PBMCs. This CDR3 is CASSQSKEDSYF. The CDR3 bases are TGCGCCAGCAGTCAATCTAAGGAAGACTCCTACTTC.